This T cell receptor beta chain was captured in a study of Graves' ophthalmopathy and Graves' hyperthyroidism. No donor had other autoimmune disease, uncontrolled infection, pregnancy or lactation. This clonotype was recorded a few times. Antigen unknown. Germline V CDR1 and CDR2: LGHNA, YNFKEQ. The junction had 6 bases not matched to a gene; V was cut back by 1 base and J by 0 bases. CDR3 length: 16 residues. Overall study results and limits: In blood appeared most of the expanded thyroid clonotypes whose frequency exceeded 0.001. With just under 90% sensitivity and over 65% specificity, a 13-signature model separated ophthalmopathy from stable hyperthyroidism. The model flagged ophthalmopathy progression at approximately 70% sensitivity and about 72% specificity.

The authors amplified TCR beta CDR3 regions from RNA transcripts. Amplification began with first-round RT-PCR using HTBI primers, then second-round multiplex PCR was performed. Via MiXCR, TCRdb re-called the multiplex PCR reads, giving one row per CDR3 protein. The repertoire consists of over a million distinct CDR3 sequences, with 36% occurring once and the leading ten covering around 10%. The material sequenced was peripheral blood or thyroid tissue (not recorded which). This clonotype was sampled from an adult man with Graves' hyperthyroidism. V is TRBV4-2 and J is TRBJ2-7, with 7 bases lining up with TRBD2. CDR3 in amino acids: CASSQAVRGVSYEQYF. CDR3 coding DNA: TGTGCCAGCAGCCAAGCAGTCCGGGGGGTCTCCTACGAGCAGTACTTC.